Sequencing of this T cell receptor (beta chain) was carried out in a study of vaccination and CD4 T cells after COVID-19. Background on the study: Vaccinees got either two BNT162b2 doses or two mRNA-1273 doses. The study collected post-vaccine samples a median 72 days after dose two, with a range of 14 to 241.

Treatment reported: roughly 10-day PBMC culture with coronavirus spike peptide pools or control peptides (ViraFEST assay). Peptide pools at approximately 10 ug/ml and IL-2 at approximately 11 IU/ml were added to cultures of two million PBMCs per well. The authors replaced half the medium with fresh IL-2 medium on days 3 and 7. About this clonotype: What it binds is unknown.

CDR3 length: 14 residues. V lost 3 bases, J lost 3 bases, and 4 bases stayed unmatched. CDR1 is DFQATT, CDR2 SNEGSKA, per germline (reference sequence). Sequencing of DNA taken from cultured CD4+ T cells relied on the Oncomine TCR Beta short-read assay. TCRdb reanalysed the PCR reads using MiXCR and keeps one entry per CDR3 protein. This sample has about 15,000 distinct CDR3 sequences, with roughly 50% found just once. The chain has TRBV20-1 and TRBJ1-5, with 8 bases aligning to TRBD1. The clonotype comes from a human donor who had recovered from COVID-19. The starting material was CD4+ T cells from blood, cultured in vitro, obtained before SARS-CoV-2 vaccination. As DNA, the CDR3 is TGCAGTGCTAGTACAGGGGGATACAATCAGCCCCAGCATTTT. Residues: CSASTGGYNQPQHF.